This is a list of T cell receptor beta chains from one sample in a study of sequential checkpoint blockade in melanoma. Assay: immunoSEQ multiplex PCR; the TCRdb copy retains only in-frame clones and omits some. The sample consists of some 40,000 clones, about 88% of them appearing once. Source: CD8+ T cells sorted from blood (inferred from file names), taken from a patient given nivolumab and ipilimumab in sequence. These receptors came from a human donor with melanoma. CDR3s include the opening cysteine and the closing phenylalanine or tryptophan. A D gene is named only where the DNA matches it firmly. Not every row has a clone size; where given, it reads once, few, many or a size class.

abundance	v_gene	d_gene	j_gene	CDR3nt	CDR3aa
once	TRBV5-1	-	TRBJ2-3	TGCGCCAGCAGCTTGGTGGGGGGGGGCCCAGATACGCAGTATTTT	CASSLVGGGPDTQYF
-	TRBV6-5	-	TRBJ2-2	TGTGCCAGCAGTTACTACCGGGGCGGGGAGCTGTTTTTT	CASSYYRGGELFF
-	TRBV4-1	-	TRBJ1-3	TGCGCCAGCAAGCCAGAGGGATTTCCAAACACCATATATTTT	CASKPEGFPNTIYF
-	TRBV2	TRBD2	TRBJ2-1	TGTGCCAGCAGTCAGCCCGCTAGCGGGAGCTCCTACAATGAGCAGTTCTTC	CASSQPASGSSYNEQFF
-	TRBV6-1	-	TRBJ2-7	TGTGCCAGCAGTGAAGTCTATATAACCATAACTGGGCAGTACTTC	CASSEVYITITGQYF
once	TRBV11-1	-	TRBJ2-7	TGTGCCAGCAGCCCGCGGGACAGAAACTACGAGCAGTACTTC	CASSPRDRNYEQYF
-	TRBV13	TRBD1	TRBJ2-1	TGTGCCAGCAATAGGGGCGGGACAGGGTCCTACAATGAGCAGTTCTTC	CASNRGGTGSYNEQFF
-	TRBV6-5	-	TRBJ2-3	TGTGCCAGCAGTGTACAGGGTTTCACAGATACGCAGTATTTT	CASSVQGFTDTQYF
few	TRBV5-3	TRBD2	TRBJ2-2	TGTGCCAGAAGCCGAAGGACTAGCGGGGCGAACACCGGGGAGCTGTTTTTT	CARSRRTSGANTGELFF
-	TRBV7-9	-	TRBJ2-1	TGTGCCAGCAGCAACCCCGCGGGCAATGAGCAGTTCTTC	CASSNPAGNEQFF
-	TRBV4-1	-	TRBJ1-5	TGCGCCAGCAGCCAATCGCGTAATCAGCCCCAGCATTTT	CASSQSRNQPQHF
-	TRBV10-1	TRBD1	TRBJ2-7	TGCGCCAGCAGTGGCGGACCCGGACAGGGCTACGAGCAGTACTTC	CASSGGPGQGYEQYF
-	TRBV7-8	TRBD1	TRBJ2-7	TGTGCCAGCAGCCCCCGACAGGGTACCTACGAGCAGTACTTC	CASSPRQGTYEQYF
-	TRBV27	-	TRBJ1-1	TGTGCCAGCAGTTTAGTGCCGGTGAACACTGAAGCTTTCTTT	CASSLVPVNTEAFF
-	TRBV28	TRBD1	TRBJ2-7	TGTGCCAGCAGTTTATTCGGACAGGGTCGTTTGGACGAGCAGTACTTC	CASSLFGQGRLDEQYF
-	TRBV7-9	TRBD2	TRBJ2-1	TGTGCCAGCAGCATGGGGACTAGCGGGACCAATGAGCAGTTCTTC	CASSMGTSGTNEQFF
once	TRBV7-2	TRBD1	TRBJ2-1	TGTGCCAGCAGCTTTAGTCTGACAGGGGGCTACAATGAGCAGTTCTTC	CASSFSLTGGYNEQFF
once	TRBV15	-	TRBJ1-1	TGTGCCACCAGCAGAGATCTCCTTTTGTCCAGCGAGGACACTGAAGCTTTCTTT	CATSRDLLLSSEDTEAFF
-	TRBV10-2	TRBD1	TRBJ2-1	TGCGCCAGCAGTGGGACAGGGGTGGGGAATGAGCAGTTCTTC	CASSGTGVGNEQFF
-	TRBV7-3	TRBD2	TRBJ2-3	TGTGCCAGCAGTCAGGGCATAGCGGGGGCAGAAGATACGCAGTATTTT	CASSQGIAGAEDTQYF
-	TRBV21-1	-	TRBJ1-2	TGTGCCAGCAGCAAAAGAGGAGGCAGGGGATTAATAGGATGCTATGGCTACACCTTC	CASSKRGGRGLIGCYGYTF
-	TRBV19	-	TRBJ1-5	TGTGCCAGTATCGCGACGGGGTTGGGAAAGGATCAGCCCCAGCATTTT	CASIATGLGKDQPQHF
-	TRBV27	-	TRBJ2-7	TGTGCCAGCAGCTGGGCCCCGTCCTACGAGCAGTACTTC	CASSWAPSYEQYF
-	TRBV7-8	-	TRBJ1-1	TGTGCCAGCAGGATAGTTCGGTATCACGACACTGAAGCTTTCTTT	CASRIVRYHDTEAFF
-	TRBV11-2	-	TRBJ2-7	TGTGCCAGCAGCTTAAACCAGCCGGGCTACGAGCAGTACTTC	CASSLNQPGYEQYF
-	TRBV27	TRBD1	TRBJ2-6	TGTGCCAGCAGCTTGACAGGGAGCTCTGGGGCCAACGTCCTGACTTTC	CASSLTGSSGANVLTF